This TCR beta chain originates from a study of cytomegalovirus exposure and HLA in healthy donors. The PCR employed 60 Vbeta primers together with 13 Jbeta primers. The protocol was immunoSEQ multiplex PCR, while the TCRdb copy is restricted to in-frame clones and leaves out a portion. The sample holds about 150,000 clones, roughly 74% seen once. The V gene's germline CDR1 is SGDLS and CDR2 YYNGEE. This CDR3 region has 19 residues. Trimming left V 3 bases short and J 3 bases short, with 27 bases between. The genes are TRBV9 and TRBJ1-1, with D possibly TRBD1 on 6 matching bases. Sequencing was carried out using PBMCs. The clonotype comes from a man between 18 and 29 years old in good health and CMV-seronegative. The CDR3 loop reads CASSALQGPNSGRDTEAFF. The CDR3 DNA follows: TGTGCCAGCAGCGCTCTACAGGGACCGAACTCGGGGCGTGACACTGAAGCTTTCTTT.